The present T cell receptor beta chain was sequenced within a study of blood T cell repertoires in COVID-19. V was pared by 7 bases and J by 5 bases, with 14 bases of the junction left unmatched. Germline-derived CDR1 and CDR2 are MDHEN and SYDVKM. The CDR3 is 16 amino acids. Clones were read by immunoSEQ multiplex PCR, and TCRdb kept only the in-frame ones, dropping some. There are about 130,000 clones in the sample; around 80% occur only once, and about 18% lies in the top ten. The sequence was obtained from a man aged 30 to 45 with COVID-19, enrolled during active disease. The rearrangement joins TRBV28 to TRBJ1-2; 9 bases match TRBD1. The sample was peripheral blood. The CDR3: CASTLAGTGNMYGYTF. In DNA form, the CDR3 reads TGTGCCAGCACCCTGGCCGGGACAGGGAATATGTATGGCTACACCTTC.